This entry is about one TCR beta chain. Its antigen remains unknown. V lost 3 bases and J 4 bases, leaving 12 bases between the germline ends. CDR1 SGHTA and CDR2 FQGNSA come from the germline V gene. The CDR3 runs to 14 residues. The sample belongs to a study of neurological immune-mediated disorders. The cDNA was generated by 5'RACE with 10-nucleotide random UMIs. Via MiXCR, TCRdb re-called the 5' RACE reads, giving one row per CDR3 protein. The sample has tens of thousands of distinct CDR3 sequences, 15% to 20% seen once. Study-level findings and limits: The expanded clones of different subjects shared no CDR3 amino acid sequences (suggesting private repertoires in all groups). Multiple sclerosis, the disease with the least TCR clonal expansion, fell below healthy controls, whereas HTLV-1-associated myelopathy showed the most.

The unsorted libraries originated from 2 million PBMCs kept at -80 C. The receptor was isolated from a woman in her 40s in good health. This chain connects TRBV7-2 to TRBJ2-5; TRBD2 might be the D (5 bases). Input material: PBMCs. The CDR3 reads CASSLRVSGETQYF. The CDR3 DNA is TGTGCCAGCAGCTTGCGGGTATCCGGAGAGACCCAGTACTTC.